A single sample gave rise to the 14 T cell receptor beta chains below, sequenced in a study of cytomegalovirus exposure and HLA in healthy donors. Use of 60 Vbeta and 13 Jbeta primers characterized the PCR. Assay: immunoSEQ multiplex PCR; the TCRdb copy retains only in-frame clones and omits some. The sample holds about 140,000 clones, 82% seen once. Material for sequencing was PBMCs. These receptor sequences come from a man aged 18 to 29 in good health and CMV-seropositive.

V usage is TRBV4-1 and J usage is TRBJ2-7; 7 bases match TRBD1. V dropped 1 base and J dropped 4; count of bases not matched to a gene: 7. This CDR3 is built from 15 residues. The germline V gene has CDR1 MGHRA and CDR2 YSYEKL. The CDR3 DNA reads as TGCGCCAGCAGCCAAGGGGGACAGTCCCTATACGAGCAGTACTTC. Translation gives CASSQGGQSLYEQYF.

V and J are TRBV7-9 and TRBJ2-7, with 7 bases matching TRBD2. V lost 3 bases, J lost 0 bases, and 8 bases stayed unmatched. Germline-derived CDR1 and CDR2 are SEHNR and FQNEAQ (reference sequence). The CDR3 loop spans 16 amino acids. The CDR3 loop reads CASSFGGASGSYEQYF. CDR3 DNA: TGTGCCAGCAGCTTTGGAGGGGCTAGCGGCTCCTACGAGCAGTACTTC.

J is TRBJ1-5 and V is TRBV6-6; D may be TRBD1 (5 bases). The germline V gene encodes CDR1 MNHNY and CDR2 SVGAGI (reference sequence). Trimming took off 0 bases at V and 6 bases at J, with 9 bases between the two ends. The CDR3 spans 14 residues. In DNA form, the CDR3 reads TGTGCCAGCAGTTACTCGATCGGGGGTCAGCCCCAGCATTTT. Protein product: CASSYSIGGQPQHF.

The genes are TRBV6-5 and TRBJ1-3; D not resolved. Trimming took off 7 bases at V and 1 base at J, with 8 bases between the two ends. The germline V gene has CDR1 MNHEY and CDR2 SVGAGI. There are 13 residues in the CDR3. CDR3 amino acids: CASTTGSGNTIYF. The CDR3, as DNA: TGTGCCAGCACCACCGGGTCTGGAAACACCATATATTTT.

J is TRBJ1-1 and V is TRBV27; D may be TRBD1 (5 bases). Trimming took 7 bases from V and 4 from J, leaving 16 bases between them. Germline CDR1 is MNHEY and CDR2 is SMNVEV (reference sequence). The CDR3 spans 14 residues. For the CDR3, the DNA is TGTGCCAGCAACCCCGGGGGATCAGGCACTGAAGCTTTCTTT. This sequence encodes CASNPGGSGTEAFF.

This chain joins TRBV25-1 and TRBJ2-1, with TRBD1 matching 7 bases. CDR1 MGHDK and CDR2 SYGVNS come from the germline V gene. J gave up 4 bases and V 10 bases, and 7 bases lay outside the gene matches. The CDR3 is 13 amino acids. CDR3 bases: TGTGCCACCACACCGACAGGGTACAATGAGCAGTTCTTC. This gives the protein CATTPTGYNEQFF.

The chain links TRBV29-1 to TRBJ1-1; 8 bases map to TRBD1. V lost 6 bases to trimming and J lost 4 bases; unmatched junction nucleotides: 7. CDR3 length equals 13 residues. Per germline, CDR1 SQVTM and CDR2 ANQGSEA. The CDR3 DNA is TGCAGCGTCTTGGACAGGGCCCCCACTGAAGCTTTCTTT. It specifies CSVLDRAPTEAFF.

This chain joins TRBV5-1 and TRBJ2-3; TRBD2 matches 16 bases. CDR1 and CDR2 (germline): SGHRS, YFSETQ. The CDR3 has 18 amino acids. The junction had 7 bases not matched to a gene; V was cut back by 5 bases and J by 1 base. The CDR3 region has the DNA TGCGCCAGCAGACCCGGGACTAGCGGGAGGGGTGGCACAGATACGCAGTATTTT. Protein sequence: CASRPGTSGRGGTDTQYF.

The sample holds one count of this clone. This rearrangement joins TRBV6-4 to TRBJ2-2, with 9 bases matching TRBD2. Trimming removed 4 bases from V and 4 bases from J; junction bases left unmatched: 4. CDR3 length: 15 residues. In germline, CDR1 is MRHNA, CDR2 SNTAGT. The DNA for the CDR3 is TGTGCCAGCAGTGTTAATAGCGGGAGCACCGGGGAGCTGTTTTTT. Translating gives CASSVNSGSTGELFF.

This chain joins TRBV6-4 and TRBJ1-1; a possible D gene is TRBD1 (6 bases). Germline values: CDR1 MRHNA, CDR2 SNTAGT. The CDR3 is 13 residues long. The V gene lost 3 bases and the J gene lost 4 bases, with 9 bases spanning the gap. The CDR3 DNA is TGTGCCAGCAGTGAAGGGGGGGTCACTGAAGCTTTCTTT. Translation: CASSEGGVTEAFF.

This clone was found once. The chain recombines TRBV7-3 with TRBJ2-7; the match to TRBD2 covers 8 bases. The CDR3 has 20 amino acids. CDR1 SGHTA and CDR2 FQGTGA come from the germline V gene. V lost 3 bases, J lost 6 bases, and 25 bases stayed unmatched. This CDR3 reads CASSFVRAGTGTSNGVEQYF. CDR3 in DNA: TGTGCCAGCAGCTTTGTTAGGGCGGGGACCGGGACTAGTAACGGAGTCGAGCAGTACTTC.

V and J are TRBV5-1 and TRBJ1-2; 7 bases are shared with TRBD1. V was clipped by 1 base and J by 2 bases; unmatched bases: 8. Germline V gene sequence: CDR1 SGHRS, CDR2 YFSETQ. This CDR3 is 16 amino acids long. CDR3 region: CASSLTGEAMNYGYTF. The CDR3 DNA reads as TGCGCCAGCAGCTTGACAGGGGAGGCAATGAACTATGGCTACACCTTC.

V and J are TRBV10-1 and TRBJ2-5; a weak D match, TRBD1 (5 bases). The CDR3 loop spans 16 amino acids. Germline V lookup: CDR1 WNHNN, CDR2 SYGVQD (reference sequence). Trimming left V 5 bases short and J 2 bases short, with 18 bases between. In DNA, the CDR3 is TGCGCCAGCAGTAAGACCTCAGGGATCTTACAAGAGACCCAGTACTTC. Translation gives CASSKTSGILQETQYF.

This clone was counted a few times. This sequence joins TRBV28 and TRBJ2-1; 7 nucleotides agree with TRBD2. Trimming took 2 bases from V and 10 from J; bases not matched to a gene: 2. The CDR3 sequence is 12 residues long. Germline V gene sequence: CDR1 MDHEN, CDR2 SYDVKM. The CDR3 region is CASSLQAGEQFF. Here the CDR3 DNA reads TGTGCCAGCAGTTTACAAGCGGGAGAGCAGTTCTTC.